This T cell receptor beta chain was recorded in a study of blood T cell repertoires in COVID-19. Looking at the study overall: Specimens from acute and convalescent COVID-19 originated in the United States, Italy and Spain. PBMCs, B-cell-depleted T cells, or T cells were the source of the cDNA or gDNA that made up the material.

This CDR3 contains 14 residues. V was trimmed by 5 bases and J by 2 bases, leaving 13 bases between them. Germline V gene sequence: CDR1 KGHSH, CDR2 LQKENI. Data came from immunoSEQ multiplex PCR; TCRdb stores just in-frame clones and leaves some out. The sample includes around 150,000 clones, roughly four fifths seen only once; the top ten take roughly 6.5%. Source material: peripheral blood. The clonotype was recovered from a human donor in a cohort sampled during active COVID-19. The rearrangement links TRBV18 to TRBJ2-7; D not resolved. In DNA form, the CDR3 reads TGTGCCAGCTCAGATAAACGGGTTGCCTACGAGCAGTACTTC. Translated, it gives CASSDKRVAYEQYF.